The source of this T cell receptor (beta chain) is a study of T cell responses to AZD1222 COVID-19 vaccine. Study overall: The study pooled second doses at about 4 or about 12 weeks. Study-level findings and limits: The study reported that nearly half of spike-specific TCRs target unmutated variant regions. Most donors were white British and more were female, and clonal diversity was possibly underestimated. The breadth and depth of Spike-specific TCRs increased once two AZD1222 doses had been given.

This CDR3 region has 12 residues. Germline V gene data show CDR1 as MDHEN and CDR2 as SYDVKM. With 8 bases removed from V and 5 bases from J, the gap between germline ends came to 13 bases. Measured with immunoSEQ multiplex PCR; TCRdb has only the in-frame clones, and not every one. Of under 95,000 clones listed, roughly 85% are singletons. For this clone: Its antigen remains unidentified.

The sample here was peripheral blood, taken on day 0 of AZD1222 vaccination. The source is an adult in good health. The chain recombines TRBV28 with TRBJ2-7, with D perhaps matching TRBD2 (6 bases). Written as DNA, the CDR3 is TGTGCCAGCCGCGGGGAGTTGCACGAGCAGTACTTC. This sequence encodes CASRGELHEQYF.